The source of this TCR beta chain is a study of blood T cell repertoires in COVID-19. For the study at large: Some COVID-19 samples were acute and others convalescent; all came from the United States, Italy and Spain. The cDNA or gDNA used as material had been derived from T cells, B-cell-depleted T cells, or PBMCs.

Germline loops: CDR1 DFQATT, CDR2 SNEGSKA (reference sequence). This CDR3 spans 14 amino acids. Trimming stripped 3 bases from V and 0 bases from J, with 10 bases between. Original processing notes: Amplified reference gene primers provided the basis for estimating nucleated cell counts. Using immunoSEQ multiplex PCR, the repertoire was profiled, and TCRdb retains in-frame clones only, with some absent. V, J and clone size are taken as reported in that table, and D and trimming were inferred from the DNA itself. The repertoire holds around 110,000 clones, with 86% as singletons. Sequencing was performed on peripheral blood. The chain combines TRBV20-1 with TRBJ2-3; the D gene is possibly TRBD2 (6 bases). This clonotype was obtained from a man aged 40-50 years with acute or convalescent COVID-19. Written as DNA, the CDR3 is TGCAGTGCTAGTGACGGGACTAGCACAGATACGCAGTATTTT. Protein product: CSASDGTSTDTQYF.